The 5 T cell receptor beta chains reported below all come from one sample, sequenced in a study of glioma-infiltrating T cells after dendritic cell vaccination (TCRdb year 2016). Receptors were amplified or captured by the immunoSEQ multiplex PCR assay. This is the immuneACCESS table as TCRdb keeps it, with only in-frame sequences that have V and J called. A part of the clones is gone; compared with another copy, unresolved V genes explain less than half, and the rest is unexplained. For this sample the table gives nearly 85,000 clones, of which over 85% were detected only once. The top ten hold more than 3% of the sample. The sample consisted of blood, taken before dendritic cell vaccination. All receptors derive from a human donor with glioblastoma.

The chain uses TRBV10-3 and TRBJ2-7; 8 bases align to TRBD1. Germline loops: CDR1 ENHRY, CDR2 SYGVKD. The CDR3 has 14 residues. V was clipped by 6 bases and J by 6 bases; unmatched bases: 10. CDR3 amino acids: CAISLTGTGIEQYF. The DNA of the CDR3 is TGTGCCATCAGCCTCACCGGGACAGGTATCGAGCAGTACTTC.

The table lists this clone with a count of one. The CDR3 here is CASRGGQDSYEQYF. The CDR3 DNA reads as TGTGCCAGCAGGGGGGGACAGGACTCCTACGAGCAGTACTTC. The chain couples TRBV5-4 to TRBJ2-7; TRBD1 aligns across 8 bases. This CDR3 spans 14 amino acids. V trimming: 5 bases; J trimming: 0 bases; junction bases outside the gene matches: 4. Germline loops: CDR1 SGHNT, CDR2 YYREEE (reference sequence).

The rearrangement joins TRBV2 to TRBJ2-1; 7 nucleotides align to TRBD2. The V and J ends lost 8 bases and 2 bases, in that order; junction bases with no gene match: 9. Germline loops: CDR1 SNHLY, CDR2 FYNNEI. The CDR3 has 15 amino acids. The CDR3 DNA is TGTGCCAGCTACCAGAGCGGGGCCACCTACAATGAGCAGTTCTTC. It encodes CASYQSGATYNEQFF.

The CDR3 protein is CASSYSRYSGNTIYF. In DNA form, the CDR3 reads TGTGCCAGCAGTTACAGCCGTTACTCTGGAAACACCATATATTTT. The chain uses TRBV6-5 and TRBJ1-3; the D is unclear. V was clipped by 2 bases and J by 0 bases, with 8 bases between them. This CDR3 contains 15 residues. Looked up from germline, CDR1 is MNHEY and CDR2 is SVGAGI.

CDR3 amino acids: CASSYQGALVTGELFF. Here the CDR3 DNA reads TGTGCCAGCAGTTACCAGGGGGCGCTTGTCACCGGGGAGCTGTTTTTT. The chain links TRBV6-5 to TRBJ2-2, with 8 bases that match TRBD1. CDR3 length equals 16 residues. Trimming removed 2 bases from V and 4 bases from J; junction bases left unmatched: 6. Per the germline V gene, CDR1 is MNHEY and CDR2 is SVGAGI.